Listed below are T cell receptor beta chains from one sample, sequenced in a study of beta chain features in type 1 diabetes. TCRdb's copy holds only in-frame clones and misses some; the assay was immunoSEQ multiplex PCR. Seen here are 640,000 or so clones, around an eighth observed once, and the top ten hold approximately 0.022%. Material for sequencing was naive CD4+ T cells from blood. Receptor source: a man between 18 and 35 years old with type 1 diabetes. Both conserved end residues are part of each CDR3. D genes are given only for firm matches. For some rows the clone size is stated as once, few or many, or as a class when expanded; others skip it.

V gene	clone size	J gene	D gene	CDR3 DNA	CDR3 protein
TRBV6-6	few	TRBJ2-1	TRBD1	TGTGCCAGCAGTTACTCGGGGACAGGGGTGAATGAGCAGTTCTTC	CASSYSGTGVNEQFF
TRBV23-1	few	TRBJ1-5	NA	TGCGCCAGCGAATATACAGGGCTCAATCAGCCCCAGCATTTT	CASEYTGLNQPQHF
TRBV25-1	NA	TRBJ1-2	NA	TGTGCCAGCAGCCGTCCAGGGGTGGGCGGCTACACCTTC	CASSRPGVGGYTF
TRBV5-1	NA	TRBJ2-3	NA	TGCGCCAGCAGCCCGGGGCGGACCCCTAGCACAGATACGCAGTATTTT	CASSPGRTPSTDTQYF
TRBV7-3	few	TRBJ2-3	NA	TGTGCCAGCAGCTGGGGGGGCAGCACAGATACGCAGTATTTT	CASSWGGSTDTQYF
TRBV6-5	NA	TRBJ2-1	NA	TGTGCCAGCAGTTACTCTCAACAAGGGGATTTTGAGCAGTTCTTC	CASSYSQQGDFEQFF
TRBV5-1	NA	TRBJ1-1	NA	TGCGCCAGCAGCTTTGAGGGACAAGGCACTGAAGCTTTCTTT	CASSFEGQGTEAFF
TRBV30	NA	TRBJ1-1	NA	TGTGCCTGGAGTGTAGGACCAGCAGCTTTCTTT	CAWSVGPAAFF
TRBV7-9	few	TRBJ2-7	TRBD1	TGTGCCAGCAGCCCCGGACAGGCCTCCTACGAGCAGTACTTC	CASSPGQASYEQYF
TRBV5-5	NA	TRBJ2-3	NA	TGTGCCAGCAGCCTGCGATTGGGGGATACGCAGTATTTT	CASSLRLGDTQYF
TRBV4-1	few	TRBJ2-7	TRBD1	TGCGCCAGCAGCTTAAGTGGGGAGGACAGGGGTCGCTACGAGCAGTACTTC	CASSLSGEDRGRYEQYF
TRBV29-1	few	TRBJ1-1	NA	TGCAGCGCGAAGAACACTGAAGCTTTCTTT	CSAKNTEAFF
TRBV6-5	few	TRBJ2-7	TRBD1	TGTGCCAGCAGTTACTCGTGGCAGGGGGCGTGGGAGCAGTACTTC	CASSYSWQGAWEQYF
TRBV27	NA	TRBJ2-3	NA	TGTGCCAGCAGTTTGGGGGGGCACACAGATACGCAGTATTTT	CASSLGGHTDTQYF
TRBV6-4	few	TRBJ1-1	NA	TGTGCCAGCAGTGGACAGCCGAACACTGAAGCTTTCTTT	CASSGQPNTEAFF
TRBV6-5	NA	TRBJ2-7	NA	TGTGCCGGACCTTACAGGAAAACCTACGAGCAGTACTTC	CAGPYRKTYEQYF
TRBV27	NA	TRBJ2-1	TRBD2	TGTGCCAGCAGTTTATCCGGATTTGCGGGGGGATACAATGAGCAGTTCTTC	CASSLSGFAGGYNEQFF
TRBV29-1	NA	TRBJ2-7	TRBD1	TGCAGCGTTGAAGATCTCGGTAAGGGGGCCGAGCAGTACTTC	CSVEDLGKGAEQYF
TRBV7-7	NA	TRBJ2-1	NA	TGTGCTAGCAGCCCAAGAGAGGCAGGCTACAATGAGCAGTTCTTC	CASSPREAGYNEQFF
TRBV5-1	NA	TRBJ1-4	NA	TGCGCCAGCAGCCTTGGAGATGTATCAACTAATGAAAAACTGTTTTTT	CASSLGDVSTNEKLFF
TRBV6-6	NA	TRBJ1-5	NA	TGTGCCAGCAGTCCCCGGACAGATTATCAGCCCCAGCATTTT	CASSPRTDYQPQHF
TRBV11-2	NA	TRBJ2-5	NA	TGTGCCAGCAGCCGTGTCCCCCAAGAGACCCAGTACTTC	CASSRVPQETQYF
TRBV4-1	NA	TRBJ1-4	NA	TGCGCCAGCAGCCAGATGGGAGGGACTAATGAAAAACTGTTTTTT	CASSQMGGTNEKLFF
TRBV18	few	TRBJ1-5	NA	TGTGCCAGCTCACCACTAAGTGATCAGCCCCAGCATTTT	CASSPLSDQPQHF
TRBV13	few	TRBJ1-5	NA	TGTGCCAGCAGCTTAGGCCGCAGGGGCGGGCAGCCCCAGCATTTT	CASSLGRRGGQPQHF
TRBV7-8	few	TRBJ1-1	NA	TGTGCCAGCAGCCCCGGACGGACTTACACTGAAGCTTTCTTT	CASSPGRTYTEAFF
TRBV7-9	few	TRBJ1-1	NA	TGTGCCAGCAGCTTCCCCTATGGGGAGGAAGCTTTCTTT	CASSFPYGEEAFF
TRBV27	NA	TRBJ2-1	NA	TGTGCCAGCAGTTTATGGGGAGAGGCTTACAATGAGCAGTTCTTC	CASSLWGEAYNEQFF
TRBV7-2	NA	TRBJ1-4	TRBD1	TGTGCCAGCAGCTTAGTCTCCACAGGGGTTAATGAAAAACTGTTTTTT	CASSLVSTGVNEKLFF
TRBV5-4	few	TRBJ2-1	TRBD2	TGTGCCAGCAGCCCTATAGCGGGGGGCCACAATGAGCAGTTCTTC	CASSPIAGGHNEQFF
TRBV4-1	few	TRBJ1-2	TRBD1	TGCGCCAGCAGCCAACTCTACGACAGGGGGCTGCTTGGCTACACCTTC	CASSQLYDRGLLGYTF
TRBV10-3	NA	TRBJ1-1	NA	TGTGCCGCCTCAGCGCGCAGCGAGAACACTGAAGCTTTCTTT	CAASARSENTEAFF
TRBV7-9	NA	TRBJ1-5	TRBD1	TGTGCCAGCAGCCCAGGGACAGGTAATCAGCCCCAGCATTTT	CASSPGTGNQPQHF
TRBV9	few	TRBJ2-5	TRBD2	TGTGCCAGCAGTGTGGGACTAGCGGGGGGAGAGACCCAGTACTTC	CASSVGLAGGETQYF
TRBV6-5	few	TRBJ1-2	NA	TGTGCCAGCAGTTACTCGGGTTGGGGGTCTAACTATGGCTACACCTTC	CASSYSGWGSNYGYTF
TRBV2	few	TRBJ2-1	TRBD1	TGTGCCAGCAGTGAAAGGGGACAGCTCTACAATGAGCAGTTCTTC	CASSERGQLYNEQFF
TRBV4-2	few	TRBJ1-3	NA	TGTGCCAGCAGCCGAACCGGGACGCAGGGAAACACCATATATTTT	CASSRTGTQGNTIYF
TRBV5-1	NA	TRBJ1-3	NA	TGCGCCAGCAGCATCGACAGCGCCTTGTCTGGAAACACCATATATTTT	CASSIDSALSGNTIYF
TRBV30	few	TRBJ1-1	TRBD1	TGTGCCTGGAGGGGGACAGTGGGCTCGGGCACTGAAGCTTTCTTT	CAWRGTVGSGTEAFF
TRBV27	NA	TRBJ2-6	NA	TGTGCCAGCAGTTTGGCTGGGGCCAACGTCCTGACTTTC	CASSLAGANVLTF
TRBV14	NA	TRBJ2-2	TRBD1	TGTGCCAGCAGCCAGTCCCGGGACAGGGGGCACACCGGGGAGCTGTTTTTT	CASSQSRDRGHTGELFF
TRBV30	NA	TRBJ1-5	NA	TGTGCCTGGAGTGTCGGGGGCTGGGACAATCAGCCCCAGCATTTT	CAWSVGGWDNQPQHF
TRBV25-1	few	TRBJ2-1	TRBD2	TGTGCCAGCAGTGAGTGGACTAGCGGACCCAATGAGCAGTTCTTC	CASSEWTSGPNEQFF
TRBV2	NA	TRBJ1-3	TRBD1	TGTGCCACTCTGACAGGGAGGGGAAACACCATATATTTT	CATLTGRGNTIYF